Below are 30 T cell receptor beta chains sequenced from a single sample in a study of Tregs in tolerant kidney transplant recipients. Sequenced by immunoSEQ multiplex PCR; TCRdb stores in-frame clones only, minus some. Found here are 69,000 or so clones, approximately 91% of them singletons; the top ten hold around 0.42%. The material sequenced was CD4+ T cells from blood, taken before the transplant. All receptors come from a human donor who received a combined kidney and bone marrow transplant.

The chain employs TRBV7-8 and TRBJ1-1; D remains unclear. CDR3 length: 13 amino acids. The germline V and J ends were trimmed by 2 bases and 8 bases, with 12 bases remaining between them. In germline, CDR1 is SGHVS, CDR2 FQNEAQ. The CDR3 DNA is TGTGCCAGCAGCTTAAGCCCCGAGATAGAAGCTTTCTTT. The encoded protein is CASSLSPEIEAFF.

The rearrangement joins TRBV29-1 to TRBJ2-3; maybe TRBD1 (5 bases). Trimming took off 5 bases at V and 0 bases at J, with 12 bases between the two ends. CDR3 size: 14 residues. Germline CDR1 reads SQVTM; CDR2 reads ANQGSEA. The DNA for the CDR3 is TGCAGCGTTCGACAGTCTTCTAGCACAGATACGCAGTATTTT. Its protein is CSVRQSSSTDTQYF.

This clone appeared a single time. The gene calls are TRBV5-4 and TRBJ2-5, with TRBD2 as a possible D gene (5 bases). Germline loops: CDR1 SGHNT, CDR2 YYREEE (reference sequence). V was cut by 4 bases and J by 2 bases, with 15 bases left in between. This CDR3 has 15 residues. CDR3 coding DNA: TGTGCCAGCAGCCGGGATAGCGAAAAACAAGAGACCCAGTACTTC. Encoded protein: CASSRDSEKQETQYF.

V is TRBV7-2 and J is TRBJ1-1; D not certain. The germline CDR1 and CDR2 sequences are SGHTA and FQGNSA. The CDR3 totals 14 residues. V was pared by 1 base and J by 1 base, with 7 bases between. The chain's CDR3 is CASSLGHANTEAFF. In DNA form, the CDR3 reads TGTGCCAGCAGCTTAGGACACGCGAACACTGAAGCTTTCTTT.

This chain uses TRBV27 with TRBJ2-7, with D perhaps matching TRBD2 (6 bases). V lost 3 bases, J lost 1 base, and 13 bases lay in between. The CDR3 runs 15 residues. CDR1 is MNHEY, CDR2 SMNVEV, per germline (reference sequence). The CDR3 reads CASSFKWEVSYEQYF. In DNA form, the CDR3 reads TGTGCCAGCAGTTTCAAATGGGAGGTTTCCTACGAGCAGTACTTC.

This clone was seen more than once but under ten times. The chain has TRBV2 and TRBJ1-5; 7 bases are a match to TRBD1. V lost 3 bases to trimming and J lost 2 bases; unmatched junction nucleotides: 4. This CDR3 comprises 15 residues. Germline V gene sequence: CDR1 SNHLY, CDR2 FYNNEI. CDR3 amino acids: CASSDSGQGNQPQHF. Here the CDR3 DNA reads TGTGCCAGCAGTGATTCCGGACAGGGCAATCAGCCCCAGCATTTT.

The chain has TRBV28 and TRBJ2-3; the match to TRBD2 covers 10 bases. Germline V lookup: CDR1 MDHEN, CDR2 SYDVKM. This CDR3 contains 19 residues. Germline trimming cut 6 bases from V and 4 bases from J; bases unmatched to any gene: 19. CDR3: CASSRLAHGAGGSPDTQYF. CDR3 bases: TGTGCCAGCAGCCGCCTTGCCCATGGAGCGGGAGGGTCCCCAGATACGCAGTATTTT.

The chain has TRBV25-1 and TRBJ1-5; D not resolved. This CDR3 spans 13 amino acids. The germline V and J ends were trimmed by 3 bases and 4 bases, with 7 bases remaining between them. CDR1 and CDR2 from the germline V gene are MGHDK and SYGVNS. CDR3 in amino acids: CASSDTANQPQHF. DNA of the CDR3: TGTGCCAGCAGTGATACTGCGAATCAGCCCCAGCATTTT.

CDR3 in DNA: TGTGCCAGCAGCAAAGAGGGGCAGGGGGCGCGAAATGAGCAGTTCTTC. It is translated as CASSKEGQGARNEQFF. The genes are TRBV21-1 and TRBJ2-1; the D call TRBD1 from the table was never checked on the DNA. TRBV21-1 represents a pseudogene. This CDR3 spans 16 amino acids.

This rearrangement joins TRBV13 to TRBJ1-4; tentatively, D is TRBD1 (6 bases). The ends were cut back, 0 bases at V and 3 bases at J, with 11 bases in the middle. Germline values: CDR1 PRHDT, CDR2 FYEKMQ (reference sequence). The CDR3 has 16 amino acids. CDR3: CASSLGGGSANEKLFF. Written as DNA, the CDR3 is TGTGCCAGCAGCTTAGGAGGGGGATCAGCTAATGAAAAACTGTTTTTT.

The gene calls are TRBV19 and TRBJ1-1; 8 bases line up with TRBD1. Looked up from germline, CDR1 is LNHDA and CDR2 is SQIVND (reference sequence). Unmatched junction bases numbered 4, after V lost 3 bases and J lost 4 bases. This CDR3 region has 14 residues. Written as DNA, the CDR3 is TGTGCCAGTAGTATGCAGGGGGCGGGCACTGAAGCTTTCTTT. Protein sequence: CASSMQGAGTEAFF.

This chain connects TRBV5-1 to TRBJ2-5; 7 nucleotides match TRBD1. The V gene's germline CDR1 is SGHRS and CDR2 YFSETQ. V was pared by 0 bases and J by 9 bases, with 8 bases of the junction left unmatched. This CDR3 spans 14 amino acids. The CDR3 here is CASSLEGGRGAQYF. CDR3 nucleotides: TGCGCCAGCAGCTTGGAAGGGGGCCGAGGGGCCCAGTACTTC.

The chain couples TRBV19 to TRBJ2-7; TRBD2 aligns across 13 bases. Trimming cost V 5 bases and J 4 bases; bases outside gene matches: 5. Per the germline V gene, CDR1 is LNHDA and CDR2 is SQIVND (reference sequence). The CDR3 is made up of 15 amino acids. The CDR3 is CASSGRTSGSYEQYF. The CDR3 DNA reads as TGTGCCAGTAGTGGGCGGACTAGCGGGAGTTACGAGCAGTACTTC.

This chain links TRBV7-9 with TRBJ2-1; 8 bases match TRBD2. Germline loops: CDR1 SEHNR, CDR2 FQNEAQ (reference sequence). The trim removed 1 base at V and 10 bases at J, leaving 18 bases unmatched. The CDR3 extends over 18 amino acids. The CDR3 DNA sequence: TGTGCCAGCAGCTTAGGAGCGAGCGGGAGCGCCCTTGCGAGAGAGCAGTTCTTC. Its translation is CASSLGASGSALAREQFF.

The genes are TRBV5-1 and TRBJ1-4; D is possibly TRBD1 (5 bases). Germline assignment: CDR1 SGHRS and CDR2 YFSETQ. V was cut by 4 bases and J by 1 base, with 8 bases left in between. The CDR3 loop spans 14 amino acids. The CDR3 region is CASSPTVTNEKLFF. The CDR3, as DNA: TGCGCCAGCAGCCCGACAGTAACTAATGAAAAACTGTTTTTT.

This clone was seen just once. As DNA, the CDR3 is TGCGCCAGCAGCGCGACAGGGTCCAGAGAGACCCAGTACTTC. It encodes CASSATGSRETQYF. The V and J genes are TRBV5-1 and TRBJ2-5, with TRBD1 matching over 7 bases. This CDR3 region has 14 residues. The J segment lost 4 bases and the V segment lost 4 bases, leaving 7 bases of the junction unmatched. Germline V gene sequence: CDR1 SGHRS, CDR2 YFSETQ.

V usage is TRBV6-1 and J usage is TRBJ1-1; no firm D call. This CDR3 region has 11 residues. V gave up 7 bases and J gave up 6 bases, with 9 bases separating them. Germline V gene data show CDR1 as MNHNS and CDR2 as SASEGT. The CDR3 loop reads CASNGEPEAFF. The CDR3 DNA sequence: TGTGCCAGCAACGGTGAACCTGAAGCTTTCTTT.

This chain links TRBV5-6 with TRBJ2-2, with D perhaps TRBD2 (6 bases). Germline CDR1 and CDR2: SGHDT and YYEEEE. CDR3 length equals 14 residues. V was clipped by 6 bases and J by 8 bases, with 17 bases between them. The CDR3 loop is CASTPPTRRGELFF. CDR3 bases: TGTGCCAGCACCCCACCGACTAGGAGGGGGGAGCTGTTTTTT.

The chain couples TRBV10-3 to TRBJ2-3, with 7 bases lining up with TRBD2. The CDR3 spans 15 residues. The V and J ends lost 4 bases and 5 bases, in that order; junction bases with no gene match: 9. Germline lookup yields CDR1 ENHRY and CDR2 SYGVKD. CDR3 loop: CAISVRSGKVDTQYF. The CDR3 DNA reads as TGTGCCATCAGTGTGAGGAGCGGGAAAGTAGATACGCAGTATTTT.

This clone was counted a single time. Other DNA sequences of this sample code for an identical CDR3. V usage is TRBV2 and J usage is TRBJ2-1; D call uncertain. This CDR3 comprises 11 residues. CDR1 is SNHLY, CDR2 FYNNEI, per germline. V lost 6 bases and J 4 bases, leaving 4 bases between the germline ends. The CDR3 sequence is CASRLYNEQFF. CDR3 in DNA: TGTGCCAGCAGACTTTACAATGAGCAGTTCTTC. Drawing the rest from reference TRBV2 and TRBJ2-1, the complete variable domain is EPEVTQTPSHQVTQMGQEVILRCVPISNHLYFYWYRQILGQKVEFLVSFYNNEISEKSEIFDDQFSVERPDGSNFTLKIRSTKLEDSAMYFCASRLYNEQFFGPGTRLTVL.

The V and J genes are TRBV15 and TRBJ2-1, with 10 bases identical to TRBD2. The germline gives CDR1 LNHNV, CDR2 YYDKDF (reference sequence). This CDR3 has 18 residues. Unmatched junction bases numbered 12, after V lost 0 bases and J lost 7 bases. DNA for the CDR3: TGTGCCACCAGCAGAGATCCGGGGTTAGCGGGAGGTTGGAATGAGCAGTTCTTC. It yields the protein CATSRDPGLAGGWNEQFF.

V is TRBV5-5 and J is TRBJ1-4; 8 bases fit TRBD1. The CDR3 has 14 amino acids. CDR1 and CDR2 (germline): SGHKS, YYEKEE (reference sequence). After removal of 2 bases from V and 5 bases from J, the junction contained 2 bases not matched to a gene. The CDR3 bases are TGTGCCAGCAGCTTACGGACAGGGAATGAAAAACTGTTTTTT. It is translated as CASSLRTGNEKLFF.

The V call is TRBV10-3, the J call TRBJ2-7; D gene uncertain. The CDR3 is 11 amino acids. Deletions cut 3 bases from V and 3 bases from J, with 3 bases between. Germline CDR1 reads ENHRY; CDR2 reads SYGVKD. The CDR3 protein is CAISDYYEQYF. The CDR3 DNA follows: TGTGCCATCAGTGATTACTACGAGCAGTACTTC.

The V gene is TRBV5-4, the J gene TRBJ2-7; the match to TRBD2 covers 11 bases. The trim removed 4 bases at V and 0 bases at J, leaving 3 bases unmatched. Germline V gives CDR1 SGHNT, CDR2 YYREEE (reference sequence). The CDR3 consists of 15 residues. CDR3 DNA sequence: TGTGCCAGCAGCCCGGGACTAGCGGCCTCCTACGAGCAGTACTTC. Its translation: CASSPGLAASYEQYF.

The chain uses TRBV28 and TRBJ2-5, with D possibly TRBD2 on 7 matching bases. Germline V CDR1 and CDR2: MDHEN, SYDVKM. The V and J ends lost 10 bases and 0 bases respectively, with 12 bases between them. The CDR3 is 13 residues long. In DNA form, the CDR3 reads TGTGCCACAGGGAGGGGGTACCAAGAGACCCAGTACTTC. Protein: CATGRGYQETQYF.

The V gene is TRBV4-1, the J gene TRBJ2-2; TRBD2 agrees at 12 bases. The J segment lost 1 base and the V segment lost 4 bases, leaving 7 bases of the junction unmatched. CDR3 length: 18 residues. The V gene's germline CDR1 is MGHRA and CDR2 YSYEKL. CDR3 loop: CASSPPTSGSGNTGELFF. CDR3 sequence (DNA): TGCGCCAGCAGCCCCCCGACTAGCGGGAGTGGGAACACCGGGGAGCTGTTTTTT.

J is TRBJ2-7 and V is TRBV7-2; TRBD1 might be the D (5 bases). Trimming left V 1 base short and J 4 bases short, with 17 bases between. CDR3 length: 16 residues. Germline V gives CDR1 SGHTA, CDR2 FQGNSA. The CDR3 nucleotides read TGTGCCAGCAGCTTAGGGGCCAGTGGAGCAGGGTACGAGCAGTACTTC. Translation gives CASSLGASGAGYEQYF. The full variable domain, rest sourced from reference TRBV7-2 and TRBJ2-7, is GAGVSQSPSNKVTEKGKDVELRCDPISGHTALYWYRQSLGQGLEFLIYFQGNSAPDKSGLPSDRFSAERTGGSVSTLTIQRTQQEDSAVYLCASSLGASGAGYEQYFGPGTRLTVT.

The chain combines TRBV6-1 with TRBJ2-1; a possible D gene is TRBD1 (6 bases). Germline CDR1 reads MNHNS; CDR2 reads SASEGT. The CDR3 length is 15 residues. V lost 4 bases and J 0 bases, leaving 10 bases between the germline ends. The CDR3 nucleotides read TGTGCCAGCAGTGGATCAGGGGTCTCCTACAATGAGCAGTTCTTC. Residues: CASSGSGVSYNEQFF.

The CDR3 reads CASSLDSNEQFF. The CDR3 region has the DNA TGCGCCAGCAGCTTGGACAGCAATGAGCAGTTCTTC. This sequence joins TRBV5-1 and TRBJ2-1, with D unclear. Germline V CDR1 and CDR2: SGHRS, YFSETQ. The CDR3 contains 12 residues. V was cut by 0 bases and J by 6 bases, with 4 bases left in between.

In its sample, this clone was seen once. The CDR3 bases are TGTGCCAGTAGTATGGGGGAGGACTATGGCTACACCTTC. Protein: CASSMGEDYGYTF. V usage is TRBV19 and J usage is TRBJ1-2; weak D call: TRBD1 (5 bases). Germline V CDR1 and CDR2: LNHDA, SQIVND (reference sequence). V was trimmed by 3 bases and J by 3 bases, leaving 8 bases between them. This CDR3 spans 13 amino acids.